Listed here are 18 T cell receptor beta chains from one sample, sequenced in a study of regulatory T cells in long-lasting Graves disease (dated by TCRdb to 2020 to 2022). The library was produced with multiplex PCR. Sequenced on an Illumina HiSeq 4000. To build TCR beta libraries, CDR3 regions were amplified by Arm-PCR using iRepertoire HTBI primers. In TCRdb, the public reads were trimmed at Q25 with fastp and aligned with MiXCR, with productive beta chains retained. For every CDR3 protein sequence, its rows merge into one entry that carries the most common genes and DNA. This sample has about 530,000 distinct CDR3 sequences in its table, and around 15% of those were observed once. The ten largest clones capture 20% to 25% of the sample. Taken with the paper, the label for time point translates to: newly diagnosed GD, antithyroid drugs for less than 3 months. For both TCR sequencing and RNA sequencing, RNA was extracted from PBMCs in TRIzol.

In addition, the sample was reused for a study of T cells in Graves' hyperthyroidism and ophthalmopathy.

The sample in question was peripheral blood mononuclear cells (PBMCs), obtained at new diagnosis, from a patient treated with antithyroid drugs. These receptors all come from a woman aged 35-65 years with Graves disease. Donor details come from another sample of the same person, matched by shared clones.

Ten or more counts support this clonotype. The chain employs TRBV5-1 and TRBJ1-1, with 7 bases aligning to TRBD1. The germline CDR1 and CDR2 sequences are SGHRS and YFSETQ. V gave up 1 base and J gave up 0 bases; unmatched junction bases: 6. The CDR3 length is 16 residues. CDR3 nucleotide sequence: TGCGCCAGCAGCTTGTTCAGGGGGAATGTGAACACTGAAGCTTTCTTT. Its translation is CASSLFRGNVNTEAFF.

This clonotype was seen only a few times. At one end the junction does not follow the germline gene, possibly because of a read error. The rearrangement joins TRBV19 to TRBJ2-1, with 7 bases lining up with TRBD1. Germline V gene lookup returns CDR1 LNHDA and CDR2 SQIVND (reference sequence). This CDR3 spans 14 amino acids. The CDR3 nucleotides are TGTGCCAGTAGTCTAGACCCCCCGAACAGGGGTATTTTCTTC. Encoded protein: CASSLDPPNRGIFF.

This clonotype was detected ten times or more. The CDR3 sequence is CASSLPGRPNTEAFF. The CDR3 DNA is TGTGCCAGCAGCTTACCGGGGAGACCGAACACTGAAGCTTTCTTT. This chain connects TRBV7-9 to TRBJ1-1; no clear D. Trimming stripped 2 bases from V and 1 base from J, with 11 bases between. The CDR3 consists of 15 residues. Germline lookup yields CDR1 SEHNR and CDR2 FQNEAQ (reference sequence). The variable domain in full, completed from reference TRBV7-9 and TRBJ1-1, reads DTGVSQNPRHKITKRGQNVTFRCDPISEHNRLYWYRQTLGQGPEFLTYFQNEAQLEKSRLLSDRFSAERPKGSFSTLEIQRTEQGDSAMYLCASSLPGRPNTEAFFGQGTRLTVV.

The V call is TRBV3-1, the J call TRBJ2-1; 9 bases are shared with TRBD1. The length of the CDR3 is 14 residues. Germline CDR1 and CDR2: LGHDT and YNNKEL (reference sequence). With V trimmed by 6 bases and J by 6 bases, 6 bases remained unmatched. In DNA form, the CDR3 reads TGTGCCAGCAGGGGGGGGACAGGGATCAATGAGCAGTTCTTC. It specifies CASRGGTGINEQFF.

This chain joins TRBV11-2 and TRBJ2-5; D not certain. The germline CDR1 and CDR2 sequences are SGHAT and FQNNGV. The germline V and J ends were trimmed by 0 bases and 11 bases, with 10 bases remaining between them. This CDR3 has 12 residues. Here the CDR3 reads CASSLDGPIQYF. CDR3 sequence (DNA): TGTGCCAGCAGCTTAGATGGCCCGATACAGTACTTC.

This clonotype showed up many times. V usage is TRBV28 and J usage is TRBJ2-7, with a tentative D call TRBD1 (5 bases). V was cut by 3 bases and J by 3 bases, with 12 bases left in between. The CDR3 is 14 amino acids. Germline V gene sequence: CDR1 MDHEN, CDR2 SYDVKM. CDR3 amino acids: CASSLGQAGYEQYF. CDR3 coding DNA: TGTGCCAGCAGTTTGGGGCAGGCTGGCTACGAGCAGTACTTC. Full variable domain (missing parts from reference TRBV28 and TRBJ2-7): DVKVTQSSRYLVKRTGEKVFLECVQDMDHENMFWYRQDPGLGLRLIYFSYDVKMKEKGDIPEGYSVSREKKERFSLILESASTNQTSMYLCASSLGQAGYEQYFGPGTRLTVT.

Remarks on this clonotype: This sequence may be a read error, since a much larger clone differs from it by one base. This chain joins TRBV11-3 and TRBJ2-1, with D unclear. The CDR3 consists of 11 residues. CDR1 is SGHNT and CDR2 is YENEEA in the germline V gene. The CDR3 nucleotides read TGTGCCAGCATCTTAACGAATGAGCAGTTCTTC. As protein: CASILTNEQFF.

This clonotype appeared many times. V gene TRBV12-3 or TRBV12-4 combines with J gene TRBJ2-3; the match to TRBD2 covers 10 bases. The CDR3 loop spans 16 amino acids. V shed 6 bases, J shed 7 bases, and the junction held 13 bases outside the gene matches. CDR3 region: CASSATSGTTLYTQYF. As DNA, the CDR3 is TGTGCCAGCAGCGCTACTAGCGGGACAACTTTGTATACGCAGTATTTT.

The chain couples TRBV6-1 to TRBJ2-2; 8 bases align to TRBD1. The V gene's germline CDR1 is MNHNS and CDR2 SASEGT. This CDR3 region has 16 residues. Trimming at V came to 6 bases and at J to 5 bases, leaving 11 bases not matched to a gene. The CDR3 nucleotides are TGTGCCAGCAGAACCCGACAGGGGTTGGGGACCGGGGAGCTGTTTTTT. Protein product: CASRTRQGLGTGELFF.

As concerns this clonotype: With only one base between it and a far larger clone, this is likely a read error. DNA of the CDR3: TGTGCCAGCAGCTTAGGGCGCCATGAGCAGTACTTC. This gives the protein CASSLGRHEQYF. This sequence joins TRBV11-2 and TRBJ2-7; no reliable D call. Germline-derived CDR1 and CDR2 are SGHAT and FQNNGV. V was pared by 1 base and J by 7 bases, with 8 bases between. CDR3 length: 12 amino acids. The whole variable domain, remainder taken from reference TRBV11-2 and TRBJ2-7, is EAGVAQSPRYKIIEKRQSVAFWCNPISGHATLYWYQQILGQGPKLLIQFQNNGVVDDSQLPKDRFSAERLKGVDSTLKIQPAKLEDSAVYLCASSLGRHEQYFGPGTRLTVT.

This clonotype was counted at least ten times. The chain is built from TRBV2 and TRBJ2-4; D unresolved. The germline gives CDR1 SNHLY, CDR2 FYNNEI. V lost 5 bases and J lost 0, with 20 bases in between. The CDR3 length is 18 residues. The CDR3 protein is CASSPRTAEVLAKNIQYF. The CDR3 DNA sequence: TGTGCCAGCAGTCCCCGAACAGCCGAAGTATTAGCCAAAAACATTCAGTACTTC.

This clonotype was seen many times. This rearrangement joins TRBV7-2 to TRBJ1-5; TRBD1 is a possible D gene (5 bases). Germline CDR1 is SGHTA and CDR2 is FQGNSA. The CDR3 consists of 15 residues. V was cut by 1 base and J by 6 bases, with 13 bases left in between. The CDR3 DNA sequence: TGTGCCAGCAGCTTAGTGGACGGGGCCGTTCAGCCCCAGCATTTT. Translating gives CASSLVDGAVQPQHF.

This clonotype came up a few times. The V and J genes are TRBV12-3 or TRBV12-4 and TRBJ1-3; D is undetermined. This CDR3 has 14 amino acids. V was trimmed by 6 bases and J by 2 bases, leaving 11 bases between them. CDR3 coding DNA: TGTGCCAGCAGGCTGAGGGTTACTGGAAACACCATATATTTT. Translating it yields CASRLRVTGNTIYF.

This clonotype appeared many times. The rearrangement uses TRBV4-1 and TRBJ2-5; D gene ambiguous. The CDR3 is made up of 14 amino acids. Germline values: CDR1 MGHRA, CDR2 YSYEKL. V was pared by 1 base and J by 4 bases, with 10 bases between. The CDR3 DNA reads as TGCGCCAGCAGCCAAGCTGGTGGGGTAGAGACCCAGTACTTC. Its translation is CASSQAGGVETQYF.

With regard to this clonotype: A much larger clone differs by one base, so this may be a read error. The J gene is TRBJ2-1, the V gene TRBV9, with 9 bases that match TRBD1. Per germline, CDR1 SGDLS and CDR2 YYNGEE. The CDR3 totals 15 residues. With 5 bases clipped from V and 10 bases from J, the junction kept 13 bases outside the gene matches. CDR3 in amino acids: CASRDSGTGIYEQFF. CDR3 nucleotide sequence: TGTGCCAGCAGGGACTCCGGGACAGGGATCTACGAGCAGTTCTTC.

This clonotype was seen a handful of times. The V gene is TRBV12-3 or TRBV12-4, the J gene TRBJ1-2; tentatively, D is TRBD1 (6 bases). The CDR3 runs 16 residues. Trimming removed 1 base at V and 2 bases at J, with 14 bases between. The CDR3 DNA sequence: TGTGCCAGCAGTTTAGGGGGGCAGGGTTCAAACTATGGCTACACCTTC. Its translation: CASSLGGQGSNYGYTF.

The CDR3, as DNA: TGTGCCAGCAGTTACCCAACAGGGGTGGTTGACAATGAGCAGTTCTTC. This translates into CASSYPTGVVDNEQFF. The chain links TRBV6-5 to TRBJ2-1; TRBD1 matches at 7 bases. Germline CDR1 reads MNHEY; CDR2 reads SVGAGI. The V and J ends lost 2 bases and 5 bases, in that order; junction bases with no gene match: 9. The CDR3 has 16 amino acids.

There are many counts of this clonotype. The CDR3 region is CASSSRQGQETQYF. In DNA, the CDR3 is TGTGCCAGCAGCTCCCGACAGGGGCAAGAGACCCAGTACTTC. The V call is TRBV12-3 or TRBV12-4, the J call TRBJ2-5, with 8 bases lining up with TRBD1. The CDR3 spans 14 residues. J lost 2 bases, V lost 6 bases, and 5 bases had no gene match.